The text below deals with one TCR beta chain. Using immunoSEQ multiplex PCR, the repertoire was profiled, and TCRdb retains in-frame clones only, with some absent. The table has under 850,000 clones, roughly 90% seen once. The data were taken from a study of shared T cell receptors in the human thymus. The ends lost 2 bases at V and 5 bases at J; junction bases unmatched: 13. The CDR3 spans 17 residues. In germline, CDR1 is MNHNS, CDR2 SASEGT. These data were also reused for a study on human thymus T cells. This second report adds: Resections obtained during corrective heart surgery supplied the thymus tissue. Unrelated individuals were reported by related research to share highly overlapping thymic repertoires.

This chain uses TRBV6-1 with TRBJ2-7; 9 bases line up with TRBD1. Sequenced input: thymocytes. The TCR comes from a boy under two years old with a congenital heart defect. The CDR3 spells CASSETLGDRAVNEQYF. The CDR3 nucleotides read TGTGCCAGCAGTGAAACCCTAGGGGACAGGGCAGTCAACGAGCAGTACTTC.